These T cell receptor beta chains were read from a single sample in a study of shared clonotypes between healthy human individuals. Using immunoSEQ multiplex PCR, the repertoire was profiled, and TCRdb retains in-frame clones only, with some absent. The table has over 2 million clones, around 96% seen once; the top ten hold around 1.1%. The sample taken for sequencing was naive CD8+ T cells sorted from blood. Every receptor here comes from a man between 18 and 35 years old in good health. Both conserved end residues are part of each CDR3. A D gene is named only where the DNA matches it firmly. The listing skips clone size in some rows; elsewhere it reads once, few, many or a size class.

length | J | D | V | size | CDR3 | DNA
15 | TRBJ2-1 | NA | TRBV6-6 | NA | CASLRSAGYYNEQFF | TGTGCCAGCCTCCGATCGGCAGGGTATTACAATGAGCAGTTCTTC
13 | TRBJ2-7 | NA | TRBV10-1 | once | CASSEPSSYEQYF | TGCGCCAGCAGTGAGCCGAGCTCCTACGAGCAGTACTTC
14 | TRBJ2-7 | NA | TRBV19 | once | CASSIGVDSYEQYF | TGTGCCAGTAGTATTGGGGTTGACAGTTACGAGCAGTACTTC
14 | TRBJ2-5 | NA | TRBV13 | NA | CASSLAGSQETQYF | TGTGCCAGCAGCTTAGCAGGGTCGCAAGAGACCCAGTACTTC
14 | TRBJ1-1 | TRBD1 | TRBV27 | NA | CASSDRGWDTEAFF | TGTGCCAGCAGTGACAGGGGGTGGGACACTGAAGCTTTCTTT
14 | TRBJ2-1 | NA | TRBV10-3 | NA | CASSYGLSVDEQFF | TGTGCCAGCAGTTACGGCTTAAGCGTCGATGAGCAGTTCTTC
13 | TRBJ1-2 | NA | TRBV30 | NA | CAWRAGVVYGYTF | TGTGCCTGGAGGGCAGGGGTTGTCTATGGCTACACCTTC
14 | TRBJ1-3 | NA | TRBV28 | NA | CASLADYSGNTIYF | TGTGCCAGCCTCGCGGACTACTCTGGAAACACCATATATTTT
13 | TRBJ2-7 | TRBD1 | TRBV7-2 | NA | CASSADRGHEQYF | TGTGCCAGCAGCGCTGACAGGGGCCACGAGCAGTACTTC
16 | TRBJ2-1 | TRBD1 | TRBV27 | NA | CASSVSWGQAFNEQFF | TGTGCCAGCAGTGTCAGTTGGGGACAGGCCTTCAATGAGCAGTTCTTC
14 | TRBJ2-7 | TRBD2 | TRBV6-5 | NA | CASSFSGAPLEQYF | TGTGCCAGCAGTTTCAGCGGGGCGCCCCTGGAGCAGTACTTC
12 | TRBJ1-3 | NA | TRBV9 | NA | CASSGKENTIYF | TGTGCCAGCAGCGGAAAAGAAAACACCATATATTTT
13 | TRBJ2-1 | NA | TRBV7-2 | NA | CASSTTRHNEQFF | TGTGCCAGCAGCACAACTAGGCACAATGAGCAGTTCTTC
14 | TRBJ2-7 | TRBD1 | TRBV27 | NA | CASSTTGGLREQYF | TGTGCCAGCAGTACTACAGGGGGATTGAGGGAGCAGTACTTC
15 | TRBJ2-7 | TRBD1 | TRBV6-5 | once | CASSSPGTGSYEQYF | TGTGCCAGCAGTAGTCCCGGGACAGGGTCCTACGAGCAGTACTTC
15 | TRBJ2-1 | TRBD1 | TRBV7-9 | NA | CASSPGTGEVGQPFF | TGTGCCAGCAGCCCCGGGACAGGGGAAGTAGGGCAACCGTTCTTC
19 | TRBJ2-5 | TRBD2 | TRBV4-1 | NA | CASSLLPRPGLAGEETQYF | TGCGCCAGCAGCCTTCTTCCCCGCCCGGGACTAGCGGGAGAAGAGACCCAGTACTTC
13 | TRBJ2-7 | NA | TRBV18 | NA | CASSGGSSYEQYF | TGTGCCAGCTCGGGGGGCAGCTCCTACGAGCAGTACTTC
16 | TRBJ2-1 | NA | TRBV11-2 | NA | CASSLGGGTGLDEQFF | TGTGCCAGCAGCTTAGGCGGGGGGACAGGGTTGGATGAGCAGTTCTTC
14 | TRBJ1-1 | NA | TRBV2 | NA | CASSPGPRGTEAFF | TGTGCCAGCAGCCCGGGACCCCGCGGGACTGAAGCTTTCTTT
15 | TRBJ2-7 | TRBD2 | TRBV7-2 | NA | CASSGGTSGMNEQYF | TGTGCCAGCAGCGGGGGGACTAGCGGGATGAACGAGCAGTACTTC
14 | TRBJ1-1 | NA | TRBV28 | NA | CASSLLNNGNEAFF | TGTGCCAGCAGTTTATTAAACAATGGAAATGAAGCTTTCTTT
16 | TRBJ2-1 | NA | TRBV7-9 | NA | CASSSPSRSSYNEQFF | TGTGCCAGCAGCTCCCCTAGCAGGAGCTCCTACAATGAGCAGTTCTTC
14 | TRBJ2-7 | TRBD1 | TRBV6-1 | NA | CASSDLTGFLEQYF | TGTGCCAGCAGTGACTTGACAGGGTTCTTGGAGCAGTACTTC
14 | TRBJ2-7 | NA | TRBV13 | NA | CASSLAGVRYEQYF | TGTGCCAGCAGCTTAGCGGGAGTACGGTACGAGCAGTACTTC
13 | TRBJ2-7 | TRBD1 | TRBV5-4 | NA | CASAGDRGHEQYF | TGTGCCAGCGCCGGGGACAGGGGCCACGAGCAGTACTTC
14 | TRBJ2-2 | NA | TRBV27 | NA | CASSLMGDGGELFF | TGTGCCAGCAGTCTCATGGGGGACGGCGGGGAGCTGTTTTTT
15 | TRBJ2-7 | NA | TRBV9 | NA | CASSASTGYPYEQYF | TGTGCCAGCAGCGCGTCTACAGGGTACCCCTACGAGCAGTACTTC
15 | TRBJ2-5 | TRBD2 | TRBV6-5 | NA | CASSSLAGPRETQYF | TGTGCCAGCAGTTCTCTAGCGGGGCCGCGGGAGACCCAGTACTTC
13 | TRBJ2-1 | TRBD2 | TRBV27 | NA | CASGTSGGAGQFF | TGTGCCAGCGGGACTAGCGGGGGGGCGGGGCAGTTCTTC
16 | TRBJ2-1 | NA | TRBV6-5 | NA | CASSYSRGERYNEQFF | TGTGCCAGCAGTTACTCGAGGGGGGAACGGTACAATGAGCAGTTCTTC
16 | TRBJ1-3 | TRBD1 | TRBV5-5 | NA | CASSATGAISGNTIYF | TGTGCCAGCAGCGCTACAGGGGCTATCTCTGGAAACACCATATATTTT
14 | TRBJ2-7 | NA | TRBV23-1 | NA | CASSLAVSSYEQYF | TGCGCCAGCAGCCTTGCAGTCAGCTCCTACGAGCAGTACTTC
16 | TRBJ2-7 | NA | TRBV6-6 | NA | CASSQLLDSESYEQYF | TGTGCCAGCAGTCAGCTCCTGGACAGCGAATCCTACGAGCAGTACTTC
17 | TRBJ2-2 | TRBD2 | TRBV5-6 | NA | CASSWGTSGANTGELFF | TGTGCCAGCAGCTGGGGGACTAGCGGGGCGAACACCGGGGAGCTGTTTTTT
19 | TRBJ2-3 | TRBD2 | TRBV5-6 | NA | CASSLGLAGGYHSTDTQYF | TGTGCCAGCAGCTTGGGACTAGCGGGAGGGTATCACTCCACAGATACGCAGTATTTT
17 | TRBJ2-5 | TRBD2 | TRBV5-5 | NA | CASSLYSGRTGQETQYF | TGTGCCAGCAGCTTGTACAGCGGGAGAACGGGGCAAGAGACCCAGTACTTC
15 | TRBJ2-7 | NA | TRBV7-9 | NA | CASSSPFRGSYEQYF | TGTGCCAGCAGCTCTCCGTTCCGGGGCTCCTACGAGCAGTACTTC
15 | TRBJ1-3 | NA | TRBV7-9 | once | CASSLVFGPGNTIYF | TGTGCCAGCAGCTTAGTGTTCGGCCCGGGAAACACCATATATTTT
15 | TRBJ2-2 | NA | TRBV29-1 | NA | CSVESRDFNTGELFF | TGCAGCGTTGAAAGTCGGGACTTCAACACCGGGGAGCTGTTTTTT
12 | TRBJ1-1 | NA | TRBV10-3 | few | CANGRGGTEAFF | TGTGCCAACGGCCGGGGGGGGACTGAAGCTTTCTTT
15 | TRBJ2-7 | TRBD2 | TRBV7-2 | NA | CASSLGGGLAYEQYF | TGTGCCAGCAGCTTAGGGGGGGGACTAGCGTACGAGCAGTACTTC
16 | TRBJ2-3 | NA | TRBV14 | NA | CASSQAWPQYTDTQYF | TGTGCCAGCAGCCAAGCGTGGCCCCAGTACACAGATACGCAGTATTTT
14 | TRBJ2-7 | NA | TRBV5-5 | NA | CASSFWQGAYEQYF | TGTGCCAGCAGCTTTTGGCAGGGTGCCTACGAGCAGTACTTC
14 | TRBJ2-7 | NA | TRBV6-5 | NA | CATRSFPDSYEQYF | TGTGCCACCCGTAGCTTCCCGGACTCCTACGAGCAGTACTTC
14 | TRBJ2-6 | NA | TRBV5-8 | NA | CASSRGSGANVLTF | TGTGCCAGCAGTAGGGGCTCTGGGGCCAACGTCCTGACTTTC
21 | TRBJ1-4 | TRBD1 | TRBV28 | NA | CASSFPQSRTGHNEGVEKLFF | TGTGCCAGCAGTTTCCCCCAATCTCGGACAGGGCACAATGAGGGTGTAGAAAAACTGTTTTTT
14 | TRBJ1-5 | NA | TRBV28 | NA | CASSLLRGNQPQHF | TGTGCCAGCAGTTTGCTCCGGGGAAATCAGCCCCAGCATTTT
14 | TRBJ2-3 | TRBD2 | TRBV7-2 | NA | CASRATGGADTQYF | TGTGCCAGCAGAGCGACGGGAGGGGCAGATACGCAGTATTTT